The 8 T cell receptor beta chains in this list originate from one sample, sequenced in a study of pediatric ulcerative colitis (dated by TCRdb to between 2018 and 2021). During colonoscopy, one to two pinch biopsies were obtained from the rectum for research purposes. Libraries were built with the immunoSEQ multiplex PCR assay. TCRdb retrieved this table from immuneACCESS and kept in-frame rearrangements only. Not all clones are present; in checked studies, unresolved V genes account for under half, and no reason is known for the remainder. Recorded for this sample are 20,000 to 30,000 clones; 55% to 75% of them occurred a single time. The ten largest clones represent under 10% of the sample. Specimen: gut tissue. Receptors originate from a boy aged 5-17 years with severe ulcerative colitis.

The chain combines TRBV7-2 with TRBJ2-7, with 8 bases aligning to TRBD2. The CDR3 is 15 amino acids. V gave up 0 bases and J gave up 1 base; unmatched junction bases: 2. CDR1 and CDR2 (germline): SGHTA, FQGNSA. The CDR3, as DNA: TGTGCCAGCAGCTTAGCGAAGCGGGGGTCCTACGAGCAGTACTTC. Translation gives CASSLAKRGSYEQYF.

The chain joins TRBV7-2 to TRBJ2-2; the match to TRBD2 covers 7 bases. V lost 3 bases, J lost 3 bases, and 4 bases stayed unmatched. Germline V gene lookup returns CDR1 SGHTA and CDR2 FQGNSA. The CDR3 loop spans 15 amino acids. CDR3 sequence reads: CASSFWREYTGELFF. The CDR3 nucleotides read TGTGCCAGCAGCTTCTGGCGGGAGTACACCGGGGAGCTGTTTTTT.

This chain uses TRBV18 with TRBJ1-5; 7 nucleotides agree with TRBD1. The germline V gene has CDR1 KGHSH and CDR2 LQKENI. The CDR3 is 15 amino acids. Unmatched junction bases numbered 9, after V lost 3 bases and J lost 7 bases. The CDR3 DNA follows: TGTGCCAGCTCACCGACCAGGGGGACCCCGCAGCCCCAGCATTTT. Translated: CASSPTRGTPQPQHF.

This clone was detected a few times. The V call is TRBV7-2, the J call TRBJ1-1, with D maybe TRBD1 (6 bases). Trimming pared 3 bases from V and 3 bases from J, leaving 14 bases between. This CDR3 contains 15 residues. Germline CDR1 reads SGHTA; CDR2 reads FQGNSA. In nucleotides, the CDR3 is TGTGCCAGCAGCTTCGGGACACTCAGTGACACTGAAGCTTTCTTT. Translating it yields CASSFGTLSDTEAFF.

The genes are TRBV10-3 and TRBJ2-1, with TRBD2 identical over 10 bases. After removal of 1 base from V and 7 bases from J, the junction contained 7 bases not matched to a gene. Germline loops: CDR1 ENHRY, CDR2 SYGVKD. The length of the CDR3 is 16 residues. DNA of the CDR3: TGTGCCATCAGTGAGTTCCCTAGCGGGAGTGGGAATGAGCAGTTCTTC. It encodes CAISEFPSGSGNEQFF.

This clone was observed a handful of times. The chain recombines TRBV6-6 with TRBJ2-7; possibly TRBD2 for D (6 bases). Germline values: CDR1 MNHNY, CDR2 SVGAGI (reference sequence). V was trimmed by 0 bases and J by 3 bases, leaving 9 bases between them. CDR3 length: 14 amino acids. The CDR3 DNA follows: TGTGCCAGCAGTTACTCCGGGACTCTCTACGAGCAGTACTTC. This gives the protein CASSYSGTLYEQYF.

The rearrangement links TRBV6-1 to TRBJ2-5; D may be TRBD2 (6 bases). CDR1 and CDR2 (germline): MNHNS, SASEGT. This CDR3 spans 15 amino acids. Between the trimmed V and J ends, which lost 5 bases and 2 bases, there was a span of 15 bases. The CDR3 DNA follows: TGTGCCAGCAGTCCGGGACTCCCGCCGCAAGAGACCCAGTACTTC. Translation gives CASSPGLPPQETQYF.

V and J are TRBV2 and TRBJ1-5; D uncertain. The CDR3 is made up of 14 amino acids. V shed 7 bases and J shed 2 bases, with 12 bases lying between them. Germline values: CDR1 SNHLY, CDR2 FYNNEI. In nucleotides, the CDR3 is TGTGCCAGCAACAGCAAAGCCGGCAATCAGCCCCAGCATTTT. Its translation: CASNSKAGNQPQHF. The variable domain in full, completed from reference TRBV2 and TRBJ1-5, reads EPEVTQTPSHQVTQMGQEVILRCVPISNHLYFYWYRQILGQKVEFLVSFYNNEISEKSEIFDDQFSVERPDGSNFTLKIRSTKLEDSAMYFCASNSKAGNQPQHFGDGTRLSIL.